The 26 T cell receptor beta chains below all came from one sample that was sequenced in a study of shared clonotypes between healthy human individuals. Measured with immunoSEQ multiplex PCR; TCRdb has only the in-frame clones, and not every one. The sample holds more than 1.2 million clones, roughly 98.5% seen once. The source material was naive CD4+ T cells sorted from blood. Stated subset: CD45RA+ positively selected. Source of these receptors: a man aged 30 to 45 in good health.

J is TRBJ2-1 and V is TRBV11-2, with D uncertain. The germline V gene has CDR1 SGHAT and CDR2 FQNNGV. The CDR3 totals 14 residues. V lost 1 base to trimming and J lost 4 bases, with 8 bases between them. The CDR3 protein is CASSLVLLYNEQFF. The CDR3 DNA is TGTGCCAGCAGCTTAGTCCTGCTATACAATGAGCAGTTCTTC.

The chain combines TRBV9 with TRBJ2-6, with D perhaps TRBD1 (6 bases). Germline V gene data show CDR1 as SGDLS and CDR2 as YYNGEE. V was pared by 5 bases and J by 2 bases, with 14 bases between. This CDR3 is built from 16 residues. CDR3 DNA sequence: TGTGCCAGCAGTACGGGACACTTTACTGGGGCCAACGTCCTGACTTTC. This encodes CASSTGHFTGANVLTF.

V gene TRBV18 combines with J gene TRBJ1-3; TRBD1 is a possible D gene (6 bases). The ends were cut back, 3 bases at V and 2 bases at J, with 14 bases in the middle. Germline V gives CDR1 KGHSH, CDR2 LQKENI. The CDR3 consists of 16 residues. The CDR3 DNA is TGTGCCAGCTCACCGATCACAGGGTCTACTGGAAACACCATATATTTT. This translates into CASSPITGSTGNTIYF.

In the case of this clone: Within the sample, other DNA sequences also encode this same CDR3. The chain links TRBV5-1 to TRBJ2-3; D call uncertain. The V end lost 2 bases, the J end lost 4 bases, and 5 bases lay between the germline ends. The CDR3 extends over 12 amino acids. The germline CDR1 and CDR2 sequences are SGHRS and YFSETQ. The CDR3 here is CASSFPADTQYF. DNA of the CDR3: TGCGCCAGCAGCTTTCCGGCAGATACGCAGTATTTT. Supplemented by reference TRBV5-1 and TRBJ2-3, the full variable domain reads KAGVTQTPRYLIKTRGQQVTLSCSPISGHRSVSWYQQTPGQGLQFLFEYFSETQRNKGNFPGRFSGRQFSNSRSEMNVSTLELGDSALYLCASSFPADTQYFGPGTRLTVL.

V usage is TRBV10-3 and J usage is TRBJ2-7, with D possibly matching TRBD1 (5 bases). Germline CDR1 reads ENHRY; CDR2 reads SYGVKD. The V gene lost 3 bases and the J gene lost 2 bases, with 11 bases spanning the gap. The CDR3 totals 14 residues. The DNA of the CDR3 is TGTGCCATCAGTGACCCGACAGAGGCCTACGAGCAGTACTTC. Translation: CAISDPTEAYEQYF.

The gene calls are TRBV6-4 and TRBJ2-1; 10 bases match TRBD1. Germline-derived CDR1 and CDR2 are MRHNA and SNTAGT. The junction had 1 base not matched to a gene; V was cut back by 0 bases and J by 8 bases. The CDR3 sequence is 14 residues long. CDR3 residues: CASSDSTGGYEQFF. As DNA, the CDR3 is TGTGCCAGCAGTGACTCGACAGGGGGCTATGAGCAGTTCTTC.

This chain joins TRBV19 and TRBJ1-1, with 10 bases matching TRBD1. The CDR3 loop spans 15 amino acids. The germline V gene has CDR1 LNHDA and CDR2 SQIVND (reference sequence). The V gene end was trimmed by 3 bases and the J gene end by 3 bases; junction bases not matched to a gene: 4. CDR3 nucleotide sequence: TGTGCCAGTAGTATGACAGGGGGCTGGCACACTGAAGCTTTCTTT. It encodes CASSMTGGWHTEAFF.

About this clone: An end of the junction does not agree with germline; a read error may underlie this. CDR3 bases: TGTGCCAGCAGTGAGGAGTTCCACAAGGCGGTCGACTTC. Translation: CASSEEFHKAVDF. The V and J genes are TRBV2 and TRBJ2-5; D uncertain. This CDR3 has 13 residues. Germline CDR1 is SNHLY and CDR2 is FYNNEI.

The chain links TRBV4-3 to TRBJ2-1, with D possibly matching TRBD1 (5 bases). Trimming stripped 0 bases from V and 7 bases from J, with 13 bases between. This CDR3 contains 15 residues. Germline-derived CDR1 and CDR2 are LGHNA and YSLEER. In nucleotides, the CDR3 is TGCGCCAGCAGCCAAGATAACAGGCGTTCGAATGAGCAGTTCTTC. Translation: CASSQDNRRSNEQFF.

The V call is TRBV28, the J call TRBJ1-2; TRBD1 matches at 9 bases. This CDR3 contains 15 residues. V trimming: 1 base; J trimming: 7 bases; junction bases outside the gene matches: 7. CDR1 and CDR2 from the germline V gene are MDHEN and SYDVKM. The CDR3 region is CASSLSGQGTGGYTF. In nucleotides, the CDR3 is TGTGCCAGCAGTTTATCGGGACAGGGAACCGGTGGCTACACCTTC.

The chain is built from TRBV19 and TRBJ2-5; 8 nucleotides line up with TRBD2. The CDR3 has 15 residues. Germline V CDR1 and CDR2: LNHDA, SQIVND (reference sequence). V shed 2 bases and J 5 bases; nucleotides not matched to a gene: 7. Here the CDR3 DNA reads TGTGCCAGTAGTATAAGTAGCGGGAAATCCGAGACCCAGTACTTC. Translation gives CASSISSGKSETQYF.

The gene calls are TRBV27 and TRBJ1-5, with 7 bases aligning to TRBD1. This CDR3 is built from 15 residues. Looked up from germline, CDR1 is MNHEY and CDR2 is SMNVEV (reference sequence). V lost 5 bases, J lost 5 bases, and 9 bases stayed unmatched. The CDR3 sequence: CASSRHRGVDQPQHF. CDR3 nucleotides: TGTGCCAGCAGTCGTCACAGGGGTGTCGATCAGCCCCAGCATTTT.

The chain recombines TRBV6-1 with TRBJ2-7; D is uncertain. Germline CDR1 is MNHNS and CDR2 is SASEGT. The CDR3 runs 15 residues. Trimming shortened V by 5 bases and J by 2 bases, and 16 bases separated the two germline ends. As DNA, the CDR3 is TGTGCCAGCAGTTCCCTCCGGCACAAAACCTACGAGCAGTACTTC. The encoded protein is CASSSLRHKTYEQYF.

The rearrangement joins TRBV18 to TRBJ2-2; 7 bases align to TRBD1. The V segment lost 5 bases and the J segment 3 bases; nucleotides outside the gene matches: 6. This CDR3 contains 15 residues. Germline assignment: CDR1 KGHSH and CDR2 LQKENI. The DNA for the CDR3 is TGTGCCAGCTCAAAGACAGGGAAGGACACCGGGGAGCTGTTTTTT. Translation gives CASSKTGKDTGELFF.

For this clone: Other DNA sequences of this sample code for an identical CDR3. The DNA of the CDR3 is TGCGCCAGCAGCTTGGCCAGGGGAGCCTACGAGCAGTACTTC. Protein sequence: CASSLARGAYEQYF. The gene calls are TRBV5-1 and TRBJ2-7; D may be TRBD1 (6 bases). Germline lookup yields CDR1 SGHRS and CDR2 YFSETQ. This CDR3 is built from 14 residues. The V end was cut by 0 bases, the J end by 2 bases, with 9 bases between.

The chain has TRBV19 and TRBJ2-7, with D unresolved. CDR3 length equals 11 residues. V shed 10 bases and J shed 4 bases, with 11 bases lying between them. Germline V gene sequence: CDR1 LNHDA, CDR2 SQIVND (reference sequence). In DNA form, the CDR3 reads TGTGCCACCAGGACGGCTTACGAGCAGTACTTC. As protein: CATRTAYEQYF. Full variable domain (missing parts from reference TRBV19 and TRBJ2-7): DGGITQSPKYLFRKEGQNVTLSCEQNLNHDAMYWYRQDPGQGLRLIYYSQIVNDFQKGDIAEGYSVSREKKESFPLTVTSAQKNPTAFYLCATRTAYEQYFGPGTRLTVT.

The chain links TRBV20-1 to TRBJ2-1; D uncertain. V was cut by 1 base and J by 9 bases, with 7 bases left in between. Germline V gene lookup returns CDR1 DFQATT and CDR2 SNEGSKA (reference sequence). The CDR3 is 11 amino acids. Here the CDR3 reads CSARGSLEQFF. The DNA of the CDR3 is TGCAGTGCTAGAGGAAGTCTTGAGCAGTTCTTC.

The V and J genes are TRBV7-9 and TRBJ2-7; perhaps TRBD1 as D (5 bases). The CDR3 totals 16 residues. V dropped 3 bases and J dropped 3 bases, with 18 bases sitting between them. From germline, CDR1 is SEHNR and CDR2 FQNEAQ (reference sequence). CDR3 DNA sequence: TGTGCCAGCAGCTTGGTAGTCAGGGTTGGAGACTACGAGCAGTACTTC. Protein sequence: CASSLVVRVGDYEQYF.

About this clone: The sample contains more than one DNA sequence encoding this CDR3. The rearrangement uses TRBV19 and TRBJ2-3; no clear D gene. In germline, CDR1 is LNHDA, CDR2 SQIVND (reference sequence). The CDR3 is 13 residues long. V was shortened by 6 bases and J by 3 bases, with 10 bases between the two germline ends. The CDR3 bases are TGTGCCAGTAGCGTGGGTAGTACAGATACGCAGTATTTT. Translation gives CASSVGSTDTQYF.

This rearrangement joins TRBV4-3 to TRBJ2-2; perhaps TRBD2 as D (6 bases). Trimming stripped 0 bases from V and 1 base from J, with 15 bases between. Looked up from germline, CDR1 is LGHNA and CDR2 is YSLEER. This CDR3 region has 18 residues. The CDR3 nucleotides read TGCGCCAGCAGCCAAGAATTTTCCGGGACTGTGAACACCGGGGAGCTGTTTTTT. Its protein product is CASSQEFSGTVNTGELFF.

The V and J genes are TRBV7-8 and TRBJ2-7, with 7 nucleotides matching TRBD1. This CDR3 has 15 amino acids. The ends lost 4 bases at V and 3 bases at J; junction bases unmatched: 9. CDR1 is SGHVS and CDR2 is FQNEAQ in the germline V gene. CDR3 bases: TGTGCCAGCAGCTCTGAGGCAGGGGGTTACTACGAGCAGTACTTC. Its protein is CASSSEAGGYYEQYF. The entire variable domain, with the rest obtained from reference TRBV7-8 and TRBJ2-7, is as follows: GAGVSQSPRYKVAKRGQDVALRCDPISGHVSLFWYQQALGQGPEFLTYFQNEAQLDKSGLPSDRFFAERPEGSVSTLKIQRTQQEDSAVYLCASSSEAGGYYEQYFGPGTRLTVT.

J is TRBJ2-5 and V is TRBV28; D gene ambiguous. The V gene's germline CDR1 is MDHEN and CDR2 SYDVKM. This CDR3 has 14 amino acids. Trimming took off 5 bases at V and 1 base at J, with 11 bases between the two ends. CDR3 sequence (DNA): TGTGCCAGCAGTCCACGTGGAATCCAAGAGACCCAGTACTTC. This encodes CASSPRGIQETQYF.

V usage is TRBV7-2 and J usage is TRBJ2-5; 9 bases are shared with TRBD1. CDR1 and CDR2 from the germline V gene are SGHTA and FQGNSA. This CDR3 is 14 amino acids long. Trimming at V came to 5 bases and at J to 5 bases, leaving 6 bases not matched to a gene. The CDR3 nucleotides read TGTGCCAGCAGCAATCGGGACAGGGCGGAGACCCAGTACTTC. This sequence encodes CASSNRDRAETQYF.

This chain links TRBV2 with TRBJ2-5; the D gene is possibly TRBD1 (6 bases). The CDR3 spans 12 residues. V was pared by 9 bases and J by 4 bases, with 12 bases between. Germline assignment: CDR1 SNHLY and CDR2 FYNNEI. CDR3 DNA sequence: TGTGCCAGTAACAGGGTGGTAGAGACCCAGTACTTC. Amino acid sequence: CASNRVVETQYF.

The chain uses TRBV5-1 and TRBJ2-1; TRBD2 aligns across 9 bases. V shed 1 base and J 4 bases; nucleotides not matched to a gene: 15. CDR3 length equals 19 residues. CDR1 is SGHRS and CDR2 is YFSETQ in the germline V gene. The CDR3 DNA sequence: TGCGCCAGCAGCTTGAGTGTAAATAGCGGGAGCCTCTTATACAATGAGCAGTTCTTC. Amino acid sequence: CASSLSVNSGSLLYNEQFF.

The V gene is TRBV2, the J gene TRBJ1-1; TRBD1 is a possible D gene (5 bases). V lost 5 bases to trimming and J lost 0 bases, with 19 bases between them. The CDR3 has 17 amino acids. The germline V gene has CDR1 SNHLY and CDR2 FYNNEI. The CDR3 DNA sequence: TGTGCCAGCAGTAACAGGTTAACTAAGGGGATGAACACTGAAGCTTTCTTT. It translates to CASSNRLTKGMNTEAFF.